This T cell receptor (beta chain) was recovered during a study of vaccination effects on CD4 cells after COVID-19. Overall study: Participants received two doses of either the BNT162b2 or mRNA-1273 vaccine.

With regard to this clone: Its antigen is not identified.

CDR3 size: 16 residues. The germline V and J ends were trimmed by 2 bases and 6 bases, with 18 bases remaining between them. Germline V lookup: CDR1 SGHTA, CDR2 FQGNSA. Antigen-specific CD4+ T cells expanded by the ViraFEST assay with viral peptide pools were then sequenced. CD4+ T cell isolation took place after about 11 days of culture. The person had a PCR-confirmed SARS-CoV-2 infection during March to December 2020. TCRdb keeps only in-frame clones here, not all; method: immunoSEQ multiplex PCR. The table lists some 30,000 clones, approximately 72% of them singletons. The clonotype was recovered from a human donor who had a prior SARS-CoV-2 infection. The sample here was CD4+ T cells from PBMCs cultured with a peptide pool, taken before COVID-19 vaccination. V usage is TRBV7-2 and J usage is TRBJ2-3; no reliable D call. The CDR3 loop is CASSLFPFQPMDTQYF. CDR3 nucleotide sequence: TGTGCCAGCAGCTTATTTCCGTTTCAACCCATGGATACGCAGTATTTT.